This T cell receptor (beta chain) was documented in a study of blood T cell repertoires in COVID-19. As for the study in general: The United States, Italy and Spain supplied acute and convalescent COVID-19 samples. PBMCs, B-cell-depleted T cells, or T cells were the source of the cDNA or gDNA that made up the material.

Per the original methods: Nucleated cell number was recorded as an estimate derived from reference gene primer amplification. The protocol was immunoSEQ multiplex PCR, while the TCRdb copy is restricted to in-frame clones and leaves out a portion. From that table come the V and J calls and clone size; the DNA was used to work out D and trimming. The sample records some 240,000 clones, about 90% being singletons. The V end was cut by 5 bases, the J end by 6 bases, with 16 bases between. The CDR3 extends over 14 amino acids. Germline V gene lookup returns CDR1 LGHNT and CDR2 FRNRAP. The clonotype originates from a man aged 55 to 69 who had recovered from COVID-19. The chain has TRBV12-5 and TRBJ1-2, with a weak D call TRBD1 (5 bases). Sequencing input: peripheral blood. The CDR3 sequence: CASGPVGGWHGYTF. Written as DNA, the CDR3 is TGTGCTAGTGGTCCCGTGGGGGGGTGGCATGGCTACACCTTC. Based on the CDR3 plus reference TRBV12-5 and TRBJ1-2, the full variable domain is DARVTQTPRHKVTEMGQEVTMRCQPILGHNTVFWYRQTMMQGLELLAYFRNRAPLDDSGMPKDRFSAEMPDATLATLKIQPSEPRDSAVYFCASGPVGGWHGYTFGSGTRLTVV.